Listed here are 21 T cell receptor beta chains from one sample, sequenced in a study of blood T cell repertoires in COVID-19. Only in-frame clones appear in the TCRdb table, and some are missing; sequencing was by immunoSEQ multiplex PCR. Altogether some 140,000 clones are present, roughly 91% being singletons, with the ten largest covering around 18%. Sequenced material: peripheral blood. These TCRs come from a man aged 45-60 years with active or convalescent COVID-19.

The chain joins TRBV5-4 to TRBJ2-3; 12 bases map to TRBD1. The germline gives CDR1 SGHNT, CDR2 YYREEE (reference sequence). The CDR3 runs 15 residues. Trimming removed 0 bases from V and 6 bases from J; junction bases left unmatched: 2. For the CDR3, the DNA is TGTGCCAGCAGCTTGGCGGGACAGGGGGCTGATACGCAGTATTTT. Protein: CASSLAGQGADTQYF.

The chain recombines TRBV7-6 with TRBJ2-2; the match to TRBD2 covers 15 bases. The CDR3 sequence is 18 residues long. The germline CDR1 and CDR2 sequences are SGHVS and FNYEAQ. V shed 5 bases, J shed 7 bases, and the junction held 11 bases outside the gene matches. CDR3 sequence reads: CASSPWGLAGGRGGELFF. The DNA for the CDR3 is TGTGCCAGCAGCCCATGGGGACTAGCGGGAGGACGGGGCGGGGAGCTGTTTTTT.

The chain recombines TRBV28 with TRBJ2-7; 14 nucleotides align to TRBD2. CDR1 is MDHEN, CDR2 SYDVKM, per germline. The CDR3 extends over 15 amino acids. V gave up 5 bases and J gave up 7 bases; unmatched junction bases: 7. CDR3 residues: CASSMTSGRAREQYF. The CDR3 nucleotides read TGTGCCAGCAGTATGACTAGCGGGAGGGCGAGGGAGCAGTACTTC.

V usage is TRBV3-1 (or the pseudogene TRBV3-2) and J usage is TRBJ1-1; 8 bases line up with TRBD1. This CDR3 region has 14 residues. CDR1 and CDR2 from the germline V gene are LGHDT and YNNKEL (reference sequence). With V trimmed by 5 bases and J by 5 bases, 7 bases remained unmatched. The CDR3: CASSGQGWGTEAFF. The CDR3 DNA reads as TGTGCCAGCAGCGGACAGGGTTGGGGGACTGAAGCTTTCTTT.

The chain combines TRBV5-1 with TRBJ2-2, with a weak D call TRBD1 (5 bases). The CDR3 contains 14 residues. Trimming removed 4 bases from V and 3 bases from J, with 10 bases in between. CDR1 SGHRS and CDR2 YFSETQ come from the germline V gene. The CDR3 protein is CASSRDRYTGELFF. CDR3 DNA: TGCGCCAGCAGCAGAGACAGATACACCGGGGAGCTGTTTTTT.

The rearrangement uses TRBV2 and TRBJ1-5; 8 bases match TRBD1. This CDR3 region has 14 residues. The germline V gene has CDR1 SNHLY and CDR2 FYNNEI. V shed 8 bases, J shed 9 bases, and the junction held 12 bases outside the gene matches. Here the CDR3 DNA reads TGTGCCAGCGATGACAGGGGTCAGACGCGGCCCCAGCATTTT. It codes for CASDDRGQTRPQHF.

This clone was recorded once. The rearrangement links TRBV9 to TRBJ1-2, with 12 bases that match TRBD1. In germline, CDR1 is SGDLS, CDR2 YYNGEE. With V trimmed by 3 bases and J by 2 bases, 11 bases remained unmatched. This CDR3 comprises 18 residues. In DNA form, the CDR3 reads TGTGCCAGCAGCGCGACCCGGGACAGGGGGCTCTCAAACTATGGCTACACCTTC. The encoded protein is CASSATRDRGLSNYGYTF.

This clone appeared a few times. The chain employs TRBV11-2 and TRBJ1-6; 8 positions match TRBD1. V shed 0 bases, J shed 19 bases, and the junction held 8 bases outside the gene matches. Germline loops: CDR1 SGHAT, CDR2 FQNNGV. The CDR3 loop spans 13 amino acids. CDR3 amino acids: CASSLDLWTGIHF. The CDR3 DNA reads as TGTGCCAGCAGCTTAGATCTTTGGACAGGGATTCACTTT.

This rearrangement joins TRBV10-3 to TRBJ1-6; 8 nucleotides match TRBD1. Germline V CDR1 and CDR2: ENHRY, SYGVKD. The CDR3 length is 16 residues. Trimming removed 4 bases from V and 5 bases from J; junction bases left unmatched: 7. CDR3 in DNA: TGTGCCATCAGTGTAGCAGGGGGCTTGAATAATTCACCCCTCCACTTT. Amino acids: CAISVAGGLNNSPLHF.

The chain links TRBV2 to TRBJ1-2, with 7 bases aligning to TRBD1. The CDR3 loop spans 14 amino acids. CDR1 and CDR2 (germline): SNHLY, FYNNEI. The J segment lost 8 bases and the V segment lost 4 bases, leaving 10 bases of the junction unmatched. In nucleotides, the CDR3 is TGTGCCAGCAGTGTATTGCAGGGGGGTTACGGCTACACCTTC. Residues: CASSVLQGGYGYTF.

This clone has only one observation. The CDR3 DNA follows: TGTGCCATCCGGGAGCGGGAGACTGAAGCTTTCTTT. This codes for CAIRERETEAFF. The rearrangement links TRBV10-3 to TRBJ1-1, with D uncertain. Between the trimmed V and J ends, which lost 8 bases and 5 bases, there was a span of 12 bases. The CDR3 has 12 residues. The germline gives CDR1 ENHRY, CDR2 SYGVKD.

The J gene is TRBJ1-1, the V gene TRBV10-2, with D unresolved. Between the trimmed V and J ends, which lost 3 bases and 5 bases, there was a span of 13 bases. Germline CDR1 is WSHSY and CDR2 is SAAADI. The CDR3 runs to 14 residues. CDR3 sequence reads: CASSEDRWRTEAFF. DNA for the CDR3: TGCGCCAGCAGTGAAGACCGCTGGAGGACTGAAGCTTTCTTT.

V gene TRBV10-1 combines with J gene TRBJ2-2; 8 bases match TRBD2. There are 17 residues in the CDR3. Per the germline V gene, CDR1 is WNHNN and CDR2 is SYGVQD (reference sequence). V gave up 5 bases and J gave up 3 bases; unmatched junction bases: 11. For the CDR3, the DNA is TGCGCCAGCAGTCCCGCGGGAGCGGGAGTTGACACCGGGGAGCTGTTTTTT. As protein: CASSPAGAGVDTGELFF.

V usage is TRBV10-3 and J usage is TRBJ1-2; 9 nucleotides agree with TRBD1. CDR1 and CDR2 (germline): ENHRY, SYGVKD. The CDR3 has 15 residues. J was trimmed by 4 bases and V by 2 bases; bases with no gene match: 5. CDR3 in amino acids: CAISEQTGGAYGYTF. CDR3 nucleotide sequence: TGTGCCATCAGTGAGCAAACAGGGGGCGCCTATGGCTACACCTTC.

The rearrangement links TRBV2 to TRBJ2-1; TRBD1 aligns across 7 bases. This CDR3 is 14 amino acids long. The trim removed 8 bases at V and 0 bases at J, leaving 4 bases unmatched. Germline V gene lookup returns CDR1 SNHLY and CDR2 FYNNEI. CDR3 protein: CASGRQGSYNEQFF. CDR3 nucleotide sequence: TGTGCCAGCGGAAGACAGGGCTCCTACAATGAGCAGTTCTTC. Based on the CDR3 plus reference TRBV2 and TRBJ2-1, the full variable domain is EPEVTQTPSHQVTQMGQEVILRCVPISNHLYFYWYRQILGQKVEFLVSFYNNEISEKSEIFDDQFSVERPDGSNFTLKIRSTKLEDSAMYFCASGRQGSYNEQFFGPGTRLTVL.

The genes are TRBV11-2 and TRBJ2-7; 9 bases are shared with TRBD1. V gave up 0 bases and J gave up 5 bases; unmatched junction bases: 5. This CDR3 spans 15 amino acids. Germline V lookup: CDR1 SGHAT, CDR2 FQNNGV. CDR3: CASSLDRWTGDEQYF. In DNA form, the CDR3 reads TGTGCCAGCAGCTTAGATCGATGGACAGGGGACGAGCAGTACTTC.

The genes are TRBV9 and TRBJ1-3; 8 positions match TRBD1. V gave up 0 bases and J gave up 0 bases; unmatched junction bases: 5. CDR1 is SGDLS and CDR2 is YYNGEE in the germline V gene. This CDR3 is built from 17 residues. The CDR3 nucleotides are TGTGCCAGCAGCGTAGCTGGGACAGGAGTCTCTGGAAACACCATATATTTT. Protein product: CASSVAGTGVSGNTIYF. The full variable domain, with the rest looked up from reference TRBV9 and TRBJ1-3, is DSGVTQTPKHLITATGQRVTLRCSPRSGDLSVYWYQQSLDQGLQFLIQYYNGEERAKGNILERFSAQQFPDLHSELNLSSLELGDSALYFCASSVAGTGVSGNTIYFGEGSWLTVV.

The chain couples TRBV6-5 to TRBJ2-7, with 8 bases identical to TRBD2. Germline trimming cut 8 bases from V and 1 base from J; bases unmatched to any gene: 7. The CDR3 has 14 residues. CDR1 and CDR2 (germline): MNHEY, SVGAGI. CDR3 DNA sequence: TGTGCCAGCTCGTGGCCGGGAGGGTCCTACGAGCAGTACTTC. It specifies CASSWPGGSYEQYF.

The chain has TRBV19 and TRBJ1-6, with TRBD1 identical over 9 bases. This CDR3 spans 17 amino acids. Unmatched junction bases numbered 13, after V lost 4 bases and J lost 9 bases. CDR1 is LNHDA, CDR2 SQIVND, per germline (reference sequence). The CDR3, as DNA: TGTGCCAGTAGTACCACCGGGACAGGGCTCGGTCGTTCACCCCTCCACTTT. Amino acids: CASSTTGTGLGRSPLHF.

The rearrangement uses TRBV27 and TRBJ2-7, with 7 positions matching TRBD2. The CDR3 has 14 residues. CDR1 and CDR2 (germline): MNHEY, SMNVEV (reference sequence). The junction had 8 bases not matched to a gene; V was cut back by 6 bases and J by 3 bases. The CDR3 region is CASREAGDIYEQYF. The CDR3 coding sequence is TGTGCCAGCAGGGAGGCGGGGGATATCTACGAGCAGTACTTC.

This chain joins TRBV12-5 and TRBJ1-6; no reliable D call. The germline V gene encodes CDR1 LGHNT and CDR2 FRNRAP. V was shortened by 5 bases and J by 9 bases, with 14 bases between the two germline ends. The length of the CDR3 is 14 residues. The DNA for the CDR3 is TGTGCTAGTGGTCACGGGATTTACTCTTCACCCCTCCACTTT. The encoded protein is CASGHGIYSSPLHF.